This passage covers 25 T cell receptor beta chains from one sample sequenced in a study of cytomegalovirus exposure and HLA in healthy donors. The PCR ran on 60 Vbeta and 13 Jbeta primers. TCRdb's table, derived via immunoSEQ multiplex PCR, lists solely in-frame clones and lacks some. The sample consists of 100,000 to 150,000 clones, roughly 79% of them appearing once. The sequenced material came from PBMCs. The receptors derive from a woman aged 18-29 years in good health and CMV-seronegative.

The rearrangement joins TRBV30 to TRBJ2-5, with a weak D call TRBD1 (5 bases). Looked up from germline, CDR1 is GTSNPN and CDR2 is SVGIG (reference sequence). V was clipped by 0 bases and J by 5 bases, with 10 bases between them. The CDR3 consists of 13 residues. The CDR3 reads CAWSVGRFETQYF. CDR3 nucleotides: TGTGCCTGGAGTGTGGGGCGCTTCGAGACCCAGTACTTC. Full variable domain (rest looked up from reference TRBV30 and TRBJ2-5): SQTIHQWPATLVQPVGSPLSLECTVEGTSNPNLYWYRQAAGRGLQLLFYSVGIGQISSEVPQNLSASRPQDRQFILSSKKLLLSDSGFYLCAWSVGRFETQYFGPGTRLLVL.

The rearrangement links TRBV5-6 to TRBJ1-1; weak D call: TRBD1 (5 bases). Trimming removed 4 bases at V and 4 bases at J, with 20 bases between. This CDR3 has 16 amino acids. The V gene's germline CDR1 is SGHDT and CDR2 YYEEEE. The CDR3, as DNA: TGTGCCAGCAGCGGAGCTGGAAGGGGAGGAGGCACTGAAGCTTTCTTT. Translation: CASSGAGRGGGTEAFF.

The genes are TRBV5-4 and TRBJ1-1, with a possible D match to TRBD1 (6 bases). Germline V gene lookup returns CDR1 SGHNT and CDR2 YYREEE (reference sequence). The CDR3 has 13 amino acids. V was shortened by 4 bases and J by 5 bases, with 12 bases between the two germline ends. In nucleotides, the CDR3 is TGTGCCAGCAGCCCACAGGGTAGGACTGAAGCTTTCTTT. It translates to CASSPQGRTEAFF. The variable domain in full, with the rest retrieved from reference TRBV5-4 and TRBJ1-1, is ETGVTQSPTHLIKTRGQQVTLRCSSQSGHNTVSWYQQALGQGPQFIFQYYREEENGRGNFPPRFSGLQFPNYSSELNVNALELDDSALYLCASSPQGRTEAFFGQGTRLTVV.

This chain uses TRBV30 with TRBJ1-2; TRBD1 aligns across 10 bases. V was clipped by 8 bases and J by 2 bases; unmatched bases: 8. The germline CDR1 and CDR2 sequences are GTSNPN and SVGIG (reference sequence). The CDR3 is made up of 14 amino acids. The CDR3 DNA sequence: TGTGCCAGAAGGGACAGGGGACCGAACTATGGCTACACCTTC. This sequence encodes CARRDRGPNYGYTF.

The genes are TRBV18 and TRBJ2-7; the match to TRBD2 covers 11 bases. The germline CDR1 and CDR2 sequences are KGHSH and LQKENI. Trimming cost V 4 bases and J 7 bases; bases outside gene matches: 9. The CDR3 contains 15 residues. This CDR3 reads CASSLGTSGTKEQYF. The CDR3 DNA is TGTGCCAGCTCACTCGGGACTAGCGGCACTAAGGAGCAGTACTTC.

The chain employs TRBV18 and TRBJ1-1; 10 bases match TRBD1. With V trimmed by 4 bases and J by 0 bases, 11 bases remained unmatched. The CDR3 has 18 amino acids. Germline-derived CDR1 and CDR2 are KGHSH and LQKENI. This CDR3 reads CASSRFTGTGDLNTEAFF. CDR3 coding DNA: TGTGCCAGCTCACGTTTTACCGGGACAGGGGACTTGAACACTGAAGCTTTCTTT.

The CDR3 reads CATSSQGTSGSGDEQFF. The CDR3 nucleotides read TGTGCCACCAGCTCACAGGGGACTAGCGGGAGTGGGGATGAGCAGTTCTTC. This sequence joins TRBV15 and TRBJ2-1; 14 nucleotides align to TRBD2. Germline trimming cut 5 bases from V and 8 bases from J; bases unmatched to any gene: 11. Germline V lookup: CDR1 LNHNV, CDR2 YYDKDF (reference sequence). The CDR3 loop spans 17 amino acids.

V gene TRBV5-1 combines with J gene TRBJ2-2, with 10 positions matching TRBD2. V lost 9 bases to trimming and J lost 0 bases; unmatched junction nucleotides: 14. From germline, CDR1 is SGHRS and CDR2 YFSETQ. The CDR3 runs 18 residues. This chain's CDR3 is CATTTSGSILANTGELFF. The CDR3 DNA reads as TGCGCCACCACGACTAGCGGGTCCATACTGGCGAACACCGGGGAGCTGTTTTTT.

The chain carries TRBV2 and TRBJ2-6; 11 bases match TRBD2. The CDR3 spans 13 residues. Trimming at V came to 7 bases and at J to 10 bases, leaving 3 bases not matched to a gene. Germline CDR1 SNHLY, CDR2 FYNNEI. CDR3 residues: CASIAGGPNVLTF. DNA for the CDR3: TGTGCCAGCATAGCGGGAGGGCCGAACGTCCTGACTTTC.

The V call is TRBV5-1, the J call TRBJ1-4; tentatively, D is TRBD1 (5 bases). V was cut by 3 bases and J by 3 bases, with 9 bases left in between. The CDR3 extends over 14 amino acids. Germline CDR1 and CDR2: SGHRS and YFSETQ. This chain's CDR3 is CASSSGDANEKLFF. CDR3 in DNA: TGCGCCAGCAGCTCGGGGGATGCTAATGAAAAACTGTTTTTT. The variable domain in full, completed from reference TRBV5-1 and TRBJ1-4, reads KAGVTQTPRYLIKTRGQQVTLSCSPISGHRSVSWYQQTPGQGLQFLFEYFSETQRNKGNFPGRFSGRQFSNSRSEMNVSTLELGDSALYLCASSSGDANEKLFFGSGTQLSVL.

This chain uses TRBV15 with TRBJ1-1; no firm D call. Germline CDR1 reads LNHNV; CDR2 reads YYDKDF (reference sequence). The CDR3 spans 12 residues. Trimming shortened V by 0 bases and J by 8 bases, and 7 bases separated the two germline ends. CDR3 coding DNA: TGTGCCACCAGCAGAGATCGGGGAGAAGCTTTCTTT. Amino acid sequence: CATSRDRGEAFF.

V usage is TRBV4-2 and J usage is TRBJ2-1; 8 bases match TRBD2. V gave up 0 bases and J gave up 7 bases; unmatched junction bases: 2. Germline CDR1 is LGHNA and CDR2 is YNFKEQ. The CDR3 spans 14 residues. The CDR3 protein is CASSQESSGNEQFF. The CDR3 bases are TGTGCCAGCAGCCAAGAGTCTAGCGGGAATGAGCAGTTCTTC.

The J gene is TRBJ2-1, the V gene TRBV14; TRBD1 might be the D (5 bases). CDR1 and CDR2 from the germline V gene are SGHDN and FVKESK. V was pared by 0 bases and J by 9 bases, with 9 bases between. The CDR3 is 13 residues long. CDR3 bases: TGTGCCAGCAGCCAAGAACGCAGGGCTGAGCAGTTCTTC. Protein: CASSQERRAEQFF.

The chain has TRBV10-1 and TRBJ2-1; 11 nucleotides match TRBD2. Germline CDR1 WNHNN, CDR2 SYGVQD (reference sequence). V gave up 4 bases and J gave up 12 bases; unmatched junction bases: 2. The CDR3 length is 12 residues. The CDR3 reads CASSVGLAGQFF. The CDR3 nucleotides are TGCGCCAGCAGTGTCGGACTAGCGGGGCAGTTCTTC.

The gene calls are TRBV7-6 and TRBJ1-1, with a weak D call TRBD1 (6 bases). The V end lost 10 bases, the J end lost 2 bases, and 14 bases lay between the germline ends. CDR3 length equals 13 residues. Germline V gene lookup returns CDR1 SGHVS and CDR2 FNYEAQ. The CDR3 nucleotides are TGTGCCACGACGGGGGGGCCCAACACTGAAGCTTTCTTT. It yields the protein CATTGGPNTEAFF.

As DNA, the CDR3 is TGTGCCTGGTGGGACAGGGCTGACACTGAAGCTTTCTTT. This gives the protein CAWWDRADTEAFF. The chain uses TRBV30 and TRBJ1-1; 9 bases line up with TRBD1. Per the germline V gene, CDR1 is GTSNPN and CDR2 is SVGIG (reference sequence). The CDR3 length is 13 residues. Trimming removed 5 bases from V and 3 bases from J; junction bases left unmatched: 4.

In DNA form, the CDR3 reads TGTGCCAGCACCCAGGGGAGCACCTACAATGAGCAGTTCTTC. Translating it yields CASTQGSTYNEQFF. This sequence joins TRBV27 and TRBJ2-1; D perhaps matches TRBD1 (6 bases). Germline CDR1 and CDR2: MNHEY and SMNVEV (reference sequence). The CDR3 spans 14 residues. With 7 bases removed from V and 2 bases from J, the gap between germline ends came to 12 bases.

This clone appeared a few times. V is TRBV19 and J is TRBJ1-2, with 10 bases aligning to TRBD1. Germline V gene sequence: CDR1 LNHDA, CDR2 SQIVND (reference sequence). This CDR3 comprises 16 residues. The V segment lost 5 bases and the J segment 4 bases; nucleotides outside the gene matches: 10. The CDR3 here is CASSARDRGRGYGYTF. CDR3 nucleotides: TGTGCCAGTAGTGCCCGGGACAGGGGCAGAGGCTATGGCTACACCTTC.

V is TRBV4-2 and J is TRBJ2-7, with a tentative D call TRBD1 (6 bases). The CDR3 loop spans 14 amino acids. The V gene's germline CDR1 is LGHNA and CDR2 YNFKEQ. Trimming removed 3 bases from V and 7 bases from J, with 16 bases in between. The CDR3 DNA reads as TGTGCCAGCAGCCATTCCCCCAGGACAGAAGAGCAGTACTTC. This codes for CASSHSPRTEEQYF.

CDR3 in amino acids: CAWSVLYPSTDTQYF. DNA of the CDR3: TGTGCCTGGAGTGTACTCTATCCTAGCACAGATACGCAGTATTTT. The rearrangement uses TRBV30 and TRBJ2-3, with D unresolved. Germline V gene sequence: CDR1 GTSNPN, CDR2 SVGIG (reference sequence). Trimming cost V 0 bases and J 0 bases, with 10 bases left between them. This CDR3 contains 15 residues.

The rearrangement links TRBV4-1 to TRBJ1-1, with TRBD1 as a possible D gene (5 bases). Germline loops: CDR1 MGHRA, CDR2 YSYEKL. Deletions cut 4 bases from V and 6 bases from J, with 21 bases between. CDR3 length: 16 residues. DNA for the CDR3: TGCGCCAGCAGCCTTCTCCCGACAGCCTCAACATCTGAAGCTTTCTTT. Amino acids: CASSLLPTASTSEAFF.

The chain recombines TRBV4-1 with TRBJ2-3; D is possibly TRBD1 (5 bases). Germline CDR1 reads MGHRA; CDR2 reads YSYEKL. The V end was cut by 1 base, the J end by 3 bases, with 17 bases between. There are 17 residues in the CDR3. The CDR3: CASSQVRAGLSTDTQYF. DNA for the CDR3: TGCGCCAGCAGCCAAGTACGGGCAGGGTTGAGTACAGATACGCAGTATTTT.

This chain links TRBV19 with TRBJ1-5, with TRBD1 identical over 7 bases. With V trimmed by 0 bases and J by 6 bases, 2 bases remained unmatched. The CDR3 length is 14 residues. Germline lookup yields CDR1 LNHDA and CDR2 SQIVND (reference sequence). CDR3 DNA: TGTGCCAGTAGTATAGATCACAGGGGTCAGCCCCAGCATTTT. Protein sequence: CASSIDHRGQPQHF.

Concerning this clone itself: The sample contains more than one DNA sequence encoding this CDR3. This rearrangement joins TRBV5-6 to TRBJ2-1; tentatively, D is TRBD2 (5 bases). Germline V CDR1 and CDR2: SGHDT, YYEEEE. V was clipped by 0 bases and J by 3 bases, with 10 bases between them. The CDR3 spans 15 residues. CDR3 nucleotides: TGTGCCAGCAGCTTGGGAGGGCTTGACTACAATGAGCAGTTCTTC. Its translation: CASSLGGLDYNEQFF.

This clone has only a few counts. The V and J genes are TRBV5-8 and TRBJ2-1; 11 bases agree with TRBD2. Germline V gene data show CDR1 as SGHTS and CDR2 as YDEGEE. This CDR3 has 16 amino acids. V lost 4 bases to trimming and J lost 7 bases; unmatched junction nucleotides: 10. CDR3 loop: CASSPWTSGRRNEQFF. The CDR3 DNA reads as TGTGCCAGCAGCCCATGGACTAGCGGGCGCCGGAATGAGCAGTTCTTC.